These 10 T cell receptor beta chains came from one sample sequenced in a study of T cell repertoires in cytomegalovirus infection (dated by TCRdb to between 2018 and 2020). No antigens are known for them. This specimen's treatment or condition label, per the study, means: in vitro stimulation with specific CMV peptide epitopes to enrich CMV-specific T cells. Sequenced using an Illumina HiSeq 1500. Using fastp at Q25 and MiXCR, TCRdb reprocessed the public reads and kept productive beta chains. Each record represents a unique CDR3 protein, reported with the most common genes and DNA among its rows. The sample data list fewer than 1,000,000 distinct CDR3 sequences, and around 29% of these were observed just once. Together, the top ten hold over 12% of the sample. The source material was cultured CD8+ T cells from PBMCs, sampled from culture after CMV antigen stimulation. The receptor set was obtained from a human donor in good health (CMV status not recorded). Some clones in this sample may be carry-over from other donors' samples.

With respect to this clonotype: A much larger clone differs from this one at a single base, so this may be a read error. The V call is TRBV19, the J call TRBJ1-2; perhaps TRBD1 as D (5 bases). The V gene's germline CDR1 is LNHDA and CDR2 SQIVND (reference sequence). The CDR3 spans 15 residues. The CDR3 region has the DNA TGTGTCAGTAGTCCCTCTTCCGGACATGGTGCTGGCTACACCTTC. This gives the protein CVSSPSSGHGAGYTF.

This clonotype was counted only a few times. The chain links TRBV4-1 to TRBJ2-3, with 9 nucleotides matching TRBD2. The germline CDR1 and CDR2 sequences are MGHRA and YSYEKL. This CDR3 region has 17 residues. V shed 0 bases and J 2 bases; nucleotides not matched to a gene: 6. CDR3: CASSQDRSGGITDTQYF. DNA of the CDR3: TGCGCCAGCAGCCAAGATAGGAGCGGGGGGATCACAGATACGCAGTATTTT.

V usage is TRBV6-6 and J usage is TRBJ1-2; TRBD1 aligns across 10 bases. The ends lost 2 bases at V and 8 bases at J; junction bases unmatched: 8. The V gene's germline CDR1 is MNHNY and CDR2 SVGAGI (reference sequence). CDR3 length: 15 residues. Written as DNA, the CDR3 is TGTGCCAGCAGTTACATCGACAGGGGGCGCGGGGGCTACACCTTC. Translating gives CASSYIDRGRGGYTF.

There are many counts of this clonotype. At one of its ends the junction is not consistent with the germline gene, which may arise from a read error. The V and J genes are TRBV6-5 and TRBJ1-1; no definite D call. The CDR3 runs 17 residues. Per the germline V gene, CDR1 is MNHEY and CDR2 is SVGAGI. The CDR3 reads CASSYAVVTLMNPEAFF. CDR3 DNA sequence: TGTGCCAGCAGTTACGCCGTAGTGACCCTGATGAACCCTGAAGCTTTCTTT.

This sequence joins TRBV25-1 and TRBJ2-7; TRBD1 matches 8 bases. Germline values: CDR1 MGHDK, CDR2 SYGVNS. Losses at the gene ends were 9 bases for V and 6 bases for J; bases not matched to a gene: 4. The CDR3 extends over 11 amino acids. Here the CDR3 reads CASKTGGEQYF. The CDR3 DNA reads as TGTGCCAGTAAAACAGGGGGCGAGCAGTACTTC.

The J gene is TRBJ1-6, the V gene TRBV6-5; no clear D. This CDR3 region has 16 residues. The ends were cut back, 6 bases at V and 5 bases at J, with 17 bases in the middle. Germline loops: CDR1 MNHEY, CDR2 SVGAGI. The CDR3 bases are TGTGCCAGCAGGCTAATAAGGGAGAAGGATAATTCACCCCTCCACTTT. It translates to CASRLIREKDNSPLHF.

This chain joins TRBV7-6 and TRBJ1-4; 10 nucleotides align to TRBD1. J gave up 6 bases and V 4 bases, and 11 bases lay outside the gene matches. Germline V gene data show CDR1 as SGHVS and CDR2 as FNYEAQ. The CDR3 has 17 amino acids. CDR3 nucleotide sequence: TGTGCCAGCAGCTACACCGGGACAGGGGTGTTAGATGAAAAACTGTTTTTT. Its translation is CASSYTGTGVLDEKLFF.

J is TRBJ2-1 and V is TRBV19; TRBD1 is a possible D gene (5 bases). This CDR3 contains 15 residues. From germline, CDR1 is LNHDA and CDR2 SQIVND (reference sequence). V lost 6 bases, J lost 0 bases, and 12 bases lay in between. CDR3 sequence: CASSDSLSSYNEQFF. The CDR3, as DNA: TGTGCCAGTAGCGACAGCCTCAGCTCCTACAATGAGCAGTTCTTC.

This chain uses TRBV27 with TRBJ1-1; 8 positions match TRBD1. Trimming cost V 10 bases and J 6 bases; bases outside gene matches: 19. Germline CDR1 is MNHEY and CDR2 is SMNVEV (reference sequence). The CDR3 has 16 amino acids. In DNA, the CDR3 is TGTGCCACTCAGGGGGCAGGGGGCGCATTCGTGGCTGAAGCTTTCTTT. This encodes CATQGAGGAFVAEAFF.

The chain combines TRBV6-2 or TRBV6-3 with TRBJ1-1; maybe TRBD1 (5 bases). Trimming took off 7 bases at V and 2 bases at J, with 11 bases between the two ends. The CDR3 covers 13 residues. Germline CDR1 reads MNHEY; CDR2 reads SVGEGT. DNA for the CDR3: TGTGCCAGCATTTCCGGACACAACACTGAAGCTTTCTTT. It encodes CASISGHNTEAFF.